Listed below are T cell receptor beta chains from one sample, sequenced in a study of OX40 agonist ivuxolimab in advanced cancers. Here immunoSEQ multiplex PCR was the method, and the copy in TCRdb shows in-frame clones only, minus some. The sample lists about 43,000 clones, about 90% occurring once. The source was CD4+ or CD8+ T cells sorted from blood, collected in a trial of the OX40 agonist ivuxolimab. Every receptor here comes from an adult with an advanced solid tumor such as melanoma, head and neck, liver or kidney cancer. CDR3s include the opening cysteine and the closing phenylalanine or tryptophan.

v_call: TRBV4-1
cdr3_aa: CASSQDDSYEQYF

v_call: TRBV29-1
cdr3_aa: CSVEEDYGYTF

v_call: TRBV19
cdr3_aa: CASSIGAGRWSGELFF

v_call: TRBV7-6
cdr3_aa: CASSERSGQVSGYTF

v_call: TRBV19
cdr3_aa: CASSMFGEASPLHF

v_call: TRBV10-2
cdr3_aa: CASSATWETQYF

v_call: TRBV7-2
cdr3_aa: CASSPWTGAFYGYTF

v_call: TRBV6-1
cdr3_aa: CASSEAGTGELFF

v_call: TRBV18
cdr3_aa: CASSLGLEPYNEQFF

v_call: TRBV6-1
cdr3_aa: CASSGTSGGRDTQYF

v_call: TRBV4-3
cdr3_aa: CASSQDSGGEAFF

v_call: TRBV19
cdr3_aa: CASSMDRGQGNEQFF

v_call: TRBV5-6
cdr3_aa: CASSFLTGVWGYTF

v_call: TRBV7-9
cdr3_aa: CASRQDSLNTEAFF

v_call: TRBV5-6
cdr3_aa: CASSFRTGGAETQYF

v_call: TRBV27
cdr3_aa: CASSPGTGGWTDTQYF

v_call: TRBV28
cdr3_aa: CASSLSPVLNEQFF

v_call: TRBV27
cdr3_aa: CASSLFPAGNTEAFF

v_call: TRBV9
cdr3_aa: CASSVGGAEAFF

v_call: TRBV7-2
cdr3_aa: CASSDQGEEYGYTF

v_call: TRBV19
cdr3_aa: CASSIPGDYGYTF

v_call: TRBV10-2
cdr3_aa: CASSVSGYQPQHF

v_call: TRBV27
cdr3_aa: CASSLFRDTTHEQYF

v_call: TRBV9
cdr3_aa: CASSVELAAPFYEQYF

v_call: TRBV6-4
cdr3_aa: CASSGGQDTGELFF

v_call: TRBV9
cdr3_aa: CASSPSGTQPQHF

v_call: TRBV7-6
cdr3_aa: CAGTETGGNSYEQYF

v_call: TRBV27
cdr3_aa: CASSSTGGAGNTIYF

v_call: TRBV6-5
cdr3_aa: CASSSVGGYNEQFF

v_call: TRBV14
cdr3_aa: CASSQGTSGTDTQYF

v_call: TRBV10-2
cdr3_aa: CASSEVGFNYGYTF